One T cell receptor beta chain is described in this entry. This record comes from a study of blood T cell repertoires in COVID-19. Trimming removed 0 bases from V and 8 bases from J; junction bases left unmatched: 4. CDR3 length: 14 residues. CDR1 and CDR2 (germline): GTSNPN, SVGIG (reference sequence). The repertoire was sequenced with immunoSEQ multiplex PCR; TCRdb's copy has only in-frame clones and lacks some. The data contain about 220,000 clones, roughly 90% of them singletons. The sequence came from a man between 35 and 55 years old with active or convalescent COVID-19. The V call is TRBV30, the J call TRBJ1-6, with 7 bases aligning to TRBD1. Sequenced: peripheral blood. Here the CDR3 DNA reads TGTGCCTGGAGTGTAAGGGGGCTCTATTCACCCCTCCACTTT. Protein: CAWSVRGLYSPLHF.